A selection of T cell receptor beta chains follows, all from one sample in a study of a mutant IDH1 vaccine in newly diagnosed glioma. These receptors have no identified antigens. Assay: immunoSEQ multiplex PCR; the TCRdb copy retains only in-frame clones and omits some. The top ten clones hold about 4.9% of a sample with around 60,000 clones, roughly 80% of them seen once. The sample consisted of PBMCs, taken from a glioma patient whose treatment included an IDH1 peptide vaccine. The receptors were sampled from a man aged 35-49 years with glioma. The CDR3 runs from the conserved cysteine through the conserved F or W. The order of the fields is J gene, D gene, V gene, clone size, CDR3 DNA, CDR3 protein. A D gene is named only where the DNA matches it firmly. Clone size is given for some rows only: seen once, a few or many times, or a class if the clone is expanded.

>TRBJ1-4|TRBD1|TRBV10-2|few
TGCGCCAGCAGTGAGAGGGCAGGGGGGGAAAAACTGTTTTTT
CASSERAGGEKLFF
>TRBJ2-7|TRBD1|TRBV9|NA
TGTGCCAGCAGCCAAGGGGGACAGTTCCTCTCCTACGAGCAGTACTTC
CASSQGGQFLSYEQYF
>TRBJ1-2|NA|TRBV7-9|NA
TGTGCCAGCAGCTTAGGCAGGGTGTTGGACTATGGCTACACCTTC
CASSLGRVLDYGYTF
>TRBJ2-7|NA|TRBV5-7|NA
TGTGCCAGCAGCTTGGGCAGGGCCGAGCAGTACTTC
CASSLGRAEQYF
>TRBJ1-5|NA|TRBV27|NA
TGTGCCAGCAGGAAGAGGACCGGGACCCACGACAAGTATAGCAATCAGCCCCAGCATTTT
CASRKRTGTHDKYSNQPQHF
>TRBJ1-2|NA|TRBV14|NA
TGTGCCAGCAGCCATGCGGGACTACCAAGGTCTGGCTACACCTTC
CASSHAGLPRSGYTF
>TRBJ1-2|TRBD1|TRBV7-9|NA
TGTGCCAGCAGACATGGGACAGGGATGGACTATGGCTACACCTTC
CASRHGTGMDYGYTF
>TRBJ2-1|NA|TRBV7-9|NA
TGTGCCAGCAGCCTGGCACAGGGACCAACAGGTGAGCAGTTCTTC
CASSLAQGPTGEQFF
>TRBJ2-2|NA|TRBV7-8|NA
TGTGCCAGCAGCAAATCCCACAGGCCCGGGGAGCTGTTTTTT
CASSKSHRPGELFF
>TRBJ1-4|NA|TRBV7-2|NA
TGTGCCAGCAGCTTAGAGAGGGAAAAACTGTTTTTT
CASSLEREKLFF
>TRBJ2-5|NA|TRBV5-1|NA
TGCGCCAGCACTCGACAGGGCGGGGGTCAAGAGACCCAGTACTTC
CASTRQGGGQETQYF
>TRBJ2-5|TRBD2|TRBV5-6|NA
TGTGCCAGCAGCTTGACCATAGCGGGGCAAGAGACCCAGTACTTC
CASSLTIAGQETQYF
>TRBJ1-5|NA|TRBV5-5|NA
TGTGCCAGCAGCTTGTCCCTCGGGTCGGGTCAGCCCCAGCATTTT
CASSLSLGSGQPQHF
>TRBJ2-4|TRBD1|TRBV30|NA
TGTGCCTGGAGAGAGGGGGCCCTAAACATTCAGTACTTC
CAWREGALNIQYF
>TRBJ1-1|NA|TRBV18|NA
TGTGCCAGCTCACCAACACGGAACATGAACACTGAAGCTTTCTTT
CASSPTRNMNTEAFF
>TRBJ2-4|NA|TRBV2|NA
TGTGCCAGCAGTGAAAATCTGAACATTCAGTACTTC
CASSENLNIQYF
>TRBJ2-3|TRBD2|TRBV5-1|few
TGCGCCAGCAGCCCGAGGACTAGCGGAATCAATACAGATACGCAGTATTTT
CASSPRTSGINTDTQYF
>TRBJ1-1|NA|TRBV6-5|few
TGTGCCAGCAGTTTGGAGGGGATAGTGTCTGAAGCTTTCTTT
CASSLEGIVSEAFF
>TRBJ1-2|NA|TRBV1|NA
TGCACCAGCAGCCAAGATCGCCGGCGAGGCGATAATGGTGGCTACACCTTC
CTSSQDRRRGDNGGYTF
>TRBJ1-1|NA|TRBV25-1|NA
TGTGCCAGCAGTGTTCATGGGACTGAAGCTTTCTTT
CASSVHGTEAFF
>TRBJ2-7|NA|TRBV2|NA
TGTGCCAGCAGTGAATGGGGACCCATCGAGCAGTACTTC
CASSEWGPIEQYF
>TRBJ2-7|NA|TRBV7-6|NA
TGTGCCAGCAGCGTCACCCCTTCCTCCTCCTACGAGCAGTACTTC
CASSVTPSSSYEQYF
>TRBJ1-1|NA|TRBV7-2|NA
TGTGCCAGCAGCTTCGAAGGCAGCCGGAGGGAAGCTTTCTTT
CASSFEGSRREAFF
>TRBJ2-7|NA|TRBV4-3|NA
TGCGCCAGCAGCCAAGATGTGCCCCACGAGCAGTACTTC
CASSQDVPHEQYF
>TRBJ2-5|TRBD1|TRBV19|NA
TGTGCCAGTGGTATAAGAGGTCCGGGACAGGGAACGACCCAGTACTTC
CASGIRGPGQGTTQYF
>TRBJ1-6|NA|TRBV5-8|NA
TGTGCCAGCAGCTTTTCTCTTTCACCCCTCCACTTT
CASSFSLSPLHF
>TRBJ1-2|NA|TRBV6-1|once
TGTGCCAGCAGCGGGGGAAAAACAGGTCCCCAGGACACCTTC
CASSGGKTGPQDTF
>TRBJ2-7|TRBD1|TRBV6-1|NA
TGTGCCAGCATGGACAGGGGAGACCGGGGGAAGCAGTACTTC
CASMDRGDRGKQYF
>TRBJ2-1|NA|TRBV5-6|few
TGTGCCGAAGGCGGTTTGGGGGACTACAATGAGCAGTTCTTC
CAEGGLGDYNEQFF
>TRBJ2-7|NA|TRBV2|NA
TGTGCCAGCAGCCAAGTCCGGGGGCGAACCGAGCAGTACTTC
CASSQVRGRTEQYF
>TRBJ1-2|TRBD1|TRBV10-3|NA
TGTGCCATCAGTGGAGGCGGCGGGACAGTCTATGGCTACACCTTC
CAISGGGGTVYGYTF
>TRBJ1-1|TRBD1|TRBV2|few
TGTGCCAGCAGAGACAGGGGAGGTCGGAACACTGAAGCTTTCTTT
CASRDRGGRNTEAFF
>TRBJ2-5|TRBD2|TRBV5-4|NA
TGTGCCAGCAGCCTCTGGGGGGGAGGGACCCAGTACTTC
CASSLWGGGTQYF
>TRBJ1-6|NA|TRBV27|NA
TGTGCCAGCAGTTTATCAGGGTTCCGCGATTCACCCCTCCACTTT
CASSLSGFRDSPLHF
>TRBJ1-1|NA|TRBV19|NA
TGTGCCAGTAGTCCCGGGCAGAGGAACACTGAAGCTTTCTTT
CASSPGQRNTEAFF
>TRBJ1-1|TRBD1|TRBV18|few
TGTGCCAGCTCGCTAAAACAGGGGGCAGGAAACACTGAAGCTTTCTTT
CASSLKQGAGNTEAFF
>TRBJ2-1|NA|TRBV15|NA
TGTGCCACCAGCAGAGAAATTCTTATGGACTCTCGGAGGCATGAGCAGTTCTTC
CATSREILMDSRRHEQFF
>TRBJ1-4|NA|TRBV9|NA
TGTGCCAGCAGCGTAGAAGTAAGGGCAACTAATGAAAAACTGTTTTTT
CASSVEVRATNEKLFF